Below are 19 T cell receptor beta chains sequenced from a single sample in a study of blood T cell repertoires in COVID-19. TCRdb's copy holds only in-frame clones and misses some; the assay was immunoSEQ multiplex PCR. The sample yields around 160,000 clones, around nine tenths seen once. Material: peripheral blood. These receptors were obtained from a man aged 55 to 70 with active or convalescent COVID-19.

The CDR3 reads CASISQPSNEQFF. The CDR3 region has the DNA TGTGCCAGCATATCACAACCAAGCAATGAGCAGTTCTTC. The chain links TRBV2 to TRBJ2-1; D unclear. Trimming stripped 7 bases from V and 6 bases from J, with 13 bases between. The CDR3 totals 13 residues. The germline gives CDR1 SNHLY, CDR2 FYNNEI.

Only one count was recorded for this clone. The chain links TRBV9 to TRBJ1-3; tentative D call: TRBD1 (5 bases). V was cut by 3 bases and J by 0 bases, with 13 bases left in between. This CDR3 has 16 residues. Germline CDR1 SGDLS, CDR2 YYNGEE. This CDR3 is CASSAGRASSGNTIYF. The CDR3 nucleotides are TGTGCCAGCAGCGCCGGCAGGGCGAGCTCTGGAAACACCATATATTTT.

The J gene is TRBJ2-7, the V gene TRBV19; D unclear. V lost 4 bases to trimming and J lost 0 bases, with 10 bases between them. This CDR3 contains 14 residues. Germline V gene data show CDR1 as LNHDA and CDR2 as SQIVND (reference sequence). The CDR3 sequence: CASSTLHSSYEQYF. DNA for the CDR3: TGTGCCAGTAGTACGCTCCACAGCTCCTACGAGCAGTACTTC.

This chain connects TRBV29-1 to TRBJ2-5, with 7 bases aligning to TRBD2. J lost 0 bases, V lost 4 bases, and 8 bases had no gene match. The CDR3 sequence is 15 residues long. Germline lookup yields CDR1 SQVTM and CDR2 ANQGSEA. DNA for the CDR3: TGCAGCGTTGTCAGGCGGGAGAGGTACCAAGAGACCCAGTACTTC. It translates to CSVVRRERYQETQYF.

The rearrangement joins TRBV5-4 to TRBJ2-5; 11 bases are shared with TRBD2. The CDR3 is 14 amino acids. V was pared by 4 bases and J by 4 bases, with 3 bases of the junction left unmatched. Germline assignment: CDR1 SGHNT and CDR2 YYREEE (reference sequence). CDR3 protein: CASSPGTSGETQYF. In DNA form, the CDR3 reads TGTGCCAGCAGCCCTGGGACTAGCGGAGAGACCCAGTACTTC.

The CDR3 region is CASSLTVVTEAFF. The CDR3 bases are TGTGCCAGCAGCTTAACCGTAGTGACTGAAGCTTTCTTT. V and J are TRBV7-2 and TRBJ1-1; D is uncertain. Germline-derived CDR1 and CDR2 are SGHTA and FQGNSA. The CDR3 is made up of 13 amino acids. V shed 2 bases and J shed 5 bases, with 9 bases lying between them.

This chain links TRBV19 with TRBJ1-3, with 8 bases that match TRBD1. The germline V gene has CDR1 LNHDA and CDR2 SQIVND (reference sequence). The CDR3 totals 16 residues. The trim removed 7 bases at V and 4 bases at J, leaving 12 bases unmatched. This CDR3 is CASNDPGGANGNTIYF. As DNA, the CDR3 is TGTGCCAGTAATGACCCAGGGGGCGCGAACGGAAACACCATATATTTT.

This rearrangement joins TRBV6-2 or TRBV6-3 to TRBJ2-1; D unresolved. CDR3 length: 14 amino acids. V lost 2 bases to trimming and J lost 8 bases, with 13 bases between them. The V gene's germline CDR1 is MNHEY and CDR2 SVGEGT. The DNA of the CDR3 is TGTGCCAGCAGTTACCGCCTAGTAGTCCATGAGCAGTTCTTC. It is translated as CASSYRLVVHEQFF.

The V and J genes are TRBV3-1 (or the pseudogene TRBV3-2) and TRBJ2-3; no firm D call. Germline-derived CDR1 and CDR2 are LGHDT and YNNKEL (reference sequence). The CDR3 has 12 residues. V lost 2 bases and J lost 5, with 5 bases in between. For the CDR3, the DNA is TGTGCCAGCAGCCAACCGAGAGATACGCAGTATTTT. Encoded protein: CASSQPRDTQYF.

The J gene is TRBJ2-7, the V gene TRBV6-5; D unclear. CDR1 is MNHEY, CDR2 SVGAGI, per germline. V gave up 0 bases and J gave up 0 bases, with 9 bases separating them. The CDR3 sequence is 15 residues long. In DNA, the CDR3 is TGTGCCAGCAGTTACTCGAAACCTAGCTCCTACGAGCAGTACTTC. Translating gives CASSYSKPSSYEQYF.

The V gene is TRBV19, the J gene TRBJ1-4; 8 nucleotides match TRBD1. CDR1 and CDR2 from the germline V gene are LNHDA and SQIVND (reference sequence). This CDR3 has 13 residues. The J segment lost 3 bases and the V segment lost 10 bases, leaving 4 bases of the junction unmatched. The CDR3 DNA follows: TGTGCCACCAGGGGGCTGGCTAATGAAAAACTGTTTTTT. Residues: CATRGLANEKLFF.

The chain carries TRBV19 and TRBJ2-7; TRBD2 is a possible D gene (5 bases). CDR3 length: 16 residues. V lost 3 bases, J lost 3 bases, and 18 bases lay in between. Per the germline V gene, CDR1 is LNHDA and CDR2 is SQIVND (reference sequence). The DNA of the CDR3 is TGTGCCAGTAGTATTTCGGGGTACCGCGGTTTCTACGAGCAGTACTTC. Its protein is CASSISGYRGFYEQYF.

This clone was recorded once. CDR3 DNA: TGTGCCAGCAGCGTAGGTCGAGCATCCGCTAATGAAAAACTGTTTTTT. Amino acids: CASSVGRASANEKLFF. The V and J genes are TRBV9 and TRBJ1-4; D not resolved. Per the germline V gene, CDR1 is SGDLS and CDR2 is YYNGEE. The CDR3 is made up of 16 amino acids. V lost 0 bases and J 3 bases, leaving 12 bases between the germline ends. Complete variable domain (other parts from reference TRBV9 and TRBJ1-4): DSGVTQTPKHLITATGQRVTLRCSPRSGDLSVYWYQQSLDQGLQFLIQYYNGEERAKGNILERFSAQQFPDLHSELNLSSLELGDSALYFCASSVGRASANEKLFFGSGTQLSVL.

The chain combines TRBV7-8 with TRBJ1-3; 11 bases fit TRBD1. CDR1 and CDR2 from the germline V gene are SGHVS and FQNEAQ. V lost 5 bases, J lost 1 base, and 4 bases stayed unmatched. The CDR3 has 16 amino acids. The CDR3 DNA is TGTGCCAGCAGCCTCCGGGACAGGGGGTCTGGAAACACCATATATTTT. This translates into CASSLRDRGSGNTIYF.

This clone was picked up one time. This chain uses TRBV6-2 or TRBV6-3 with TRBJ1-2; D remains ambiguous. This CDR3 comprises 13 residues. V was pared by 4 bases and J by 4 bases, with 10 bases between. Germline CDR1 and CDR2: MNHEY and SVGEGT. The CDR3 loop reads CASSSEQFYGYTF. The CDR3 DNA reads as TGTGCCAGCAGTTCGGAACAGTTCTATGGCTACACCTTC.

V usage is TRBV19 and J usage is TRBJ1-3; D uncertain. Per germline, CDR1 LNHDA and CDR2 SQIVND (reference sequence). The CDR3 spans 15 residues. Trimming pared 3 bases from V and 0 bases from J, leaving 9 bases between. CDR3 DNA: TGTGCCAGTAGTATCTTGCGGAGCTCTGGAAACACCATATATTTT. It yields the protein CASSILRSSGNTIYF.

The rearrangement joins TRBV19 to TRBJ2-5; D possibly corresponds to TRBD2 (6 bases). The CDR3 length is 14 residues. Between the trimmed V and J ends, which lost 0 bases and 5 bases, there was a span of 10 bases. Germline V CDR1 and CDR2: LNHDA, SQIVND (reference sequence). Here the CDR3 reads CASSIEMGRETQYF. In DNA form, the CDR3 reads TGTGCCAGTAGTATAGAAATGGGGAGGGAGACCCAGTACTTC.

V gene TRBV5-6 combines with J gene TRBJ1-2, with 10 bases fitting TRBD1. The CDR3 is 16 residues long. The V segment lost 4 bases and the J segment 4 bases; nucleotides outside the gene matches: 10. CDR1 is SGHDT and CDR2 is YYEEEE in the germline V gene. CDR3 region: CASSPIDRGLPYGYTF. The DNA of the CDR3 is TGTGCCAGCAGCCCGATAGACAGGGGGCTCCCCTATGGCTACACCTTC.

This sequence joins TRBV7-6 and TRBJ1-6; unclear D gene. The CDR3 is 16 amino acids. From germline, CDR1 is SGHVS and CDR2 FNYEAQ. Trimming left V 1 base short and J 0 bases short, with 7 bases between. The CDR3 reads CASSLGRNSYNSPLHF. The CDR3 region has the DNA TGTGCCAGCAGCTTAGGGAGGAACTCCTATAATTCACCCCTCCACTTT.